This record concerns one TCR beta chain sequence. Its specificity is unknown. This entry is derived from a study of cytomegalovirus exposure and HLA in healthy donors. Study-level results: A highly shared variant cluster was judged a likely technical artifact.

Germline CDR1 reads SGHRS; CDR2 reads YFSETQ. J lost 0 bases, V lost 7 bases, and 6 bases had no gene match. The CDR3 is 15 residues long. The PCR contained 60 Vbeta and 13 Jbeta primers. TCRdb keeps only in-frame clones here, not all; method: immunoSEQ multiplex PCR. The table has about 130,000 clones, 65% to 75% seen once. This rearrangement joins TRBV5-1 to TRBJ1-4; 7 nucleotides align to TRBD1. The receptor was isolated from a woman between 50 and 59 years old in good health and CMV-seropositive. Input material: PBMCs. DNA for the CDR3: TGCGCCAGCGGCCCCACAGGGGCAACTAATGAAAAACTGTTTTTT. Amino acids: CASGPTGATNEKLFF.